This TCR beta chain was recovered during a study of shared clonotypes between healthy human individuals. Study conclusions and caveats: Clonotype sharing among donors likely depends on sequencing depth.

The replicate PCRs on unsorted PBMC were given about 320 ng DNA, which is 30,000 to 35,000 T cell genomes. Generated by immunoSEQ multiplex PCR, the TCRdb table keeps only in-frame clones and is missing some. The sample has around 500,000 clones; around 80% are singletons. V dropped 8 bases and J dropped 3 bases, with 8 bases sitting between them. Germline loops: CDR1 WSHSY, CDR2 SAAADI. The CDR3 spans 12 residues. Remarks on this clone: Antigen specificity is unknown.

Donors, healthy HIV-negative adults, lacked recent acute infections or vaccinations. Source material: PBMCs. The source is a woman in her forties in good health. Some clones in this sample may be carry-over from other donors' samples. This sequence joins TRBV10-2 and TRBJ2-1; D not certain. The CDR3 reads CASGLNYNEQFF. CDR3 DNA: TGCGCCAGCGGCTTAAACTACAATGAGCAGTTCTTC.